This TCR beta chain appears in the sequencing data of a study of blood T cells in healthy people across ages. This clonotype turned up a few times. With a J-beta primer mix and a sample-barcoded 5' primer, a second PCR ran roughly 6 to 11 cycles. TCRdb re-called the 5' RACE reads with MiXCR, one entry per CDR3 protein. The sample includes some 730,000 distinct CDR3 sequences, around a fifth of them seen just once. This receptor was taken from a man between 65 and 85 years old in good health. The sequenced material came from blood.

The CDR3 DNA is TGTGCCAGCAGCGTAGGGGGGGGTCGCACTGAAGCTTTCTTT. This gives the protein CASSVGGGRTEAFF. The chain recombines TRBV7-9 with TRBJ1-1; weak D call: TRBD1 (6 bases). Trimming removed 5 bases at V and 4 bases at J, with 14 bases between. The CDR3 has 14 residues. Germline assignment: CDR1 SEHNR and CDR2 FQNEAQ (reference sequence).